This T cell receptor beta chain emerged from a study of naive and memory T cell subsets (dated by TCRdb to about 2017). About the study as a whole: An open-source, UMI-based TCR alpha and beta sequencing pipeline was applied to sorted naive and memory peripheral blood T cell subsets. Complete agreement was observed between the functional CMV T cell responses and the IgG serology results. RNA was DNase-treated and reverse transcribed with TCR constant-region primers, mostly using SuperScript III.

To note about this clonotype: Its antigen is not yet known. The record has no base qualities; no much larger clone is one base away.

The receptor library was made with UMI-ligation and nested PCR. The beta constant-region primer consisted of an equimolar mixture of two oligonucleotides that together covered TRBC1 and TRBC2. Four rounds of PCR, combining the SP2 primer with nested alpha and beta constant-region primers, were used to amplify the ligated cDNA. A single-stranded oligonucleotide containing the SP2 primer and a 12-nucleotide UMI was joined to the 3' end of the cDNA by T4 RNA ligase 1. The ligation reaction was kept at 16 degrees C for roughly 18-24 hours. PCR2 was typically performed as a SYBR Green qPCR and was stopped at a predetermined threshold so that over-amplification was prevented. All purifications after the first were performed with Agencourt AMPure XP magnetic beads. Library amounts were measured by Qubit and library quality was assessed on a TapeStation, where the main peak was expected at around 650 bp. Pooled libraries were sequenced on an Illumina MiSeq with v2 2x251 paired-end kits, typically giving about 0.85-2.3 million reads per sample. Each sample was pooled at 3 to 4.5 nM, and about 5-7% PhiX was included to help cluster recognition. As for the original processing: V and J genes were assigned to Demultiplexor-processed FASTQ reads by Decombinator through tag matching, with a single base-pair mismatch being allowed. Collapsinator relied on UMIs to fix sequencing errors as well as frequency errors caused by PCR heterogeneity. TCRs were translated and CDR3s were extracted from the conserved cysteine to the FGXG phenylalanine by CDR3Translator, with non-productive sequences being flagged. Gini, Shannon entropy and inverse Simpson indices were calculated on repertoires that had been subsampled to equal numbers of UMI-defined TCRs. Within the linear range, a power law was fitted by maximum likelihood to the distributions of clonotype abundance. When run on a single naive CD8 sample, MIGEC and the pipeline yielded similar UMI counts, similar unique TCR numbers and similar clonal distributions. In one analysis, naive TCRs that were also found in any memory subset of the same donor were excluded from the naive repertoire. The repertoires were searched for around 7,000 CMV-associated CDR3 sequences that had been compiled from VDJdb and a published dataset. The public reads were reprocessed in TCRdb via fastp at Q25 and MiXCR, keeping in-frame beta chains. When rows share a CDR3 protein, they turn into one entry using the most common DNA and genes. It is TCRdb's table, rather than the study itself, that gives the V and J calls and clone size. In all, the sample holds 99,000 or so distinct CDR3 sequences, and about 14% of those were seen once. The ten largest clones capture approximately 2.8% of the sample.

Study-wide findings and limitations: Naive repertoires, especially CD8, contained a few larger clonotypes, possibly memory cells re-expressing CD45RA. Following error correction, more than 95% of naive TCR sequences occurred only once, which made naive abundance distributions much steeper than those of memory subsets. RNA-based TCR counts may be influenced by expression changes linked to T cell activation and differentiation. TCR abundance followed a power law with an exponent that was different for naive and memory subsets but consistent across the three individuals. The repertoire findings for the naive and memory subsets could not be validated, as no ground truth was available. In both CD4 and CD8 cells, the Gini index increased while Shannon and inverse Simpson diversity decreased from naive through CM, EM and EMRA. A clonotype was defined as a single alpha or beta chain sequence rather than as a paired alpha/beta receptor.

TCR alpha and beta chain libraries were amplified separately from the second PCR step onward. To determine each donor's CMV status, fresh PBMCs were stimulated overnight with CMV viral lysate, and IFNgamma production from CD4+ T cells was then assessed. CD4 T cells were positively selected using Miltenyi beads, after which CD8 T cells were positively selected from the CD4-negative fraction. Cells were stained for CD3, CD4, CD8, CD45RA, CD27 and a live/dead dye and were sorted on a BD Aria II into four subsets based on CD45RA and CD27. Blood was obtained from a few healthy volunteers, and the blood from each volunteer was fractionated into CD4 and CD8 T cells and subsequently into four differentiation subsets. Approximately 120 ml of peripheral blood was drawn per donor, and PBMC were isolated by Ficoll-Paque PLUS density-gradient centrifugation. Sorted cells were lysed in RLT buffer, and RNA was extracted with a Qiagen RNeasy kit and stored at -80°C.

The receptor was isolated from a human donor in good health. Sequenced sample: naive CD8+ T cells from blood. The cell subset or site label on this specimen signifies: naive T cells, CD45RA high CD27+.

The sequence in DNA is TGTGCCAGCAGCTACCCGGGGCCAGCGAACACCGGGGAGCTGTTTTTT. This translates into CASSYPGPANTGELFF. The receptor chain draws on TRBV7-9 and TRBJ2-2, with the D assignment possibly TRBD1 or TRBD2, given 5 matching bases for each. The CDR3 runs 16 amino acids, cysteine and phenylalanine included. The DNA shown is the 48-base CDR3, in frame from base 1. The CDR1 and CDR2 encoded by the germline V gene (reference sequence) are SEHNR and FQNEAQ. V and J lose 4 bases and 0 bases, and a span of 12 bases separates them.